This T cell receptor (beta chain) was observed in a study of cytomegalovirus exposure and HLA in healthy donors. As for the study in general: One earlier analysis, a look at around 180 million T cells, found 117 million unique TCR beta sequences. General study points: Follow-up analysis later connected one missense variant in DCLRE1C with trimming of TCR beta V- and J-genes.

With regard to this clone: Its antigen remains unidentified.

Amplification used 60 Vbeta primers and 13 Jbeta primers. Only in-frame clones appear in the TCRdb table, and some are missing; sequencing was by immunoSEQ multiplex PCR. The repertoire holds about 110,000 clones, with 13% to 15% as singletons. The CDR3 contains 15 residues. After removal of 3 bases from V and 8 bases from J, the junction contained 13 bases not matched to a gene. Germline V lookup: CDR1 SGDLS, CDR2 YYNGEE. Specimen: PBMCs. The chain employs TRBV9 and TRBJ1-2; 7 positions match TRBD1. The sequence was obtained from a female donor in good health and CMV-seronegative. The CDR3 coding sequence is TGTGCCAGCAGCGCCCCCGACAGGGTCCGCGACGGCTACACCTTC. Its translation: CASSAPDRVRDGYTF.